The 9 T cell receptor beta chains in this list originate from one sample, sequenced in a study of cytomegalovirus exposure and HLA in healthy donors. PCR primers comprised 60 Vbeta and 13 Jbeta primers. Method: immunoSEQ multiplex PCR; TCRdb's copy keeps in-frame clones and lacks some. The sample holds 90,000 to 120,000 clones; under 80% are singletons and the top ten take about 14%. Sequencing was carried out using PBMCs. The receptors were sampled from a middle-aged woman in good health and CMV-seropositive.

The rearrangement joins TRBV18 to TRBJ1-1; D ambiguous. Germline V gene sequence: CDR1 KGHSH, CDR2 LQKENI. There are 16 residues in the CDR3. Trimming stripped 2 bases from V and 0 bases from J, with 13 bases between. The CDR3 region is CASSPSYVTVNTEAFF. CDR3 sequence (DNA): TGTGCCAGCTCACCATCCTATGTTACGGTGAACACTGAAGCTTTCTTT. Together with reference TRBV18 and TRBJ1-1, the CDR3 gives the full variable domain: NAGVMQNPRHLVRRRGQEARLRCSPMKGHSHVYWYRQLPEEGLKFMVYLQKENIIDESGMPKERFSAEFPKEGPSILRIQQVVRGDSAAYFCASSPSYVTVNTEAFFGQGTRLTVV.

V is TRBV7-2 and J is TRBJ2-5; D is undetermined. The V gene's germline CDR1 is SGHTA and CDR2 FQGNSA. This CDR3 has 13 amino acids. With 3 bases removed from V and 2 bases from J, the gap between germline ends came to 7 bases. The chain's CDR3 is CASSFYEQETQYF. CDR3 DNA sequence: TGTGCCAGCAGCTTTTACGAGCAAGAGACCCAGTACTTC.

This clone was picked up one time. The V and J genes are TRBV30 and TRBJ2-7; a weak D match, TRBD1 (5 bases). The CDR3 runs to 11 residues. V lost 4 bases to trimming and J lost 6 bases, with 10 bases between them. Germline CDR1 is GTSNPN and CDR2 is SVGIG (reference sequence). The CDR3: CAWTRDGEQYF. CDR3 DNA: TGTGCCTGGACCAGGGATGGCGAGCAGTACTTC.

This clone was counted a few times. The chain recombines TRBV10-1 with TRBJ2-1; 13 bases fit TRBD2. Trimming cost V 4 bases and J 7 bases; bases outside gene matches: 4. This CDR3 has 15 amino acids. Germline V gene lookup returns CDR1 WNHNN and CDR2 SYGVQD (reference sequence). The CDR3 region is CASSAGTSGDNEQFF. In DNA form, the CDR3 reads TGCGCCAGCAGTGCCGGGACTAGCGGGGATAATGAGCAGTTCTTC.

V usage is TRBV5-1 and J usage is TRBJ1-4; 8 nucleotides align to TRBD1. The CDR3 totals 14 residues. Per the germline V gene, CDR1 is SGHRS and CDR2 is YFSETQ. V shed 3 bases, J shed 6 bases, and the junction held 4 bases outside the gene matches. The CDR3 loop reads CASSSGTGYEKLFF. The CDR3 DNA is TGCGCCAGCAGCTCCGGGACAGGTTATGAAAAACTGTTTTTT.

This rearrangement joins TRBV7-3 to TRBJ1-2; D perhaps matches TRBD1 (6 bases). Germline CDR1 is SGHTA and CDR2 is FQGTGA. There are 15 residues in the CDR3. V was pared by 5 bases and J by 7 bases, with 20 bases between. The CDR3 loop reads CASSGTTTGIGGYTF. CDR3 DNA sequence: TGTGCCAGCAGCGGGACAACTACAGGGATAGGTGGCTACACCTTC. The full variable domain, in which reference TRBV7-3 and TRBJ1-2 provide the parts outside the CDR3, is GAGVSQTPSNKVTEKGKYVELRCDPISGHTALYWYRQSLGQGPEFLIYFQGTGAADDSGLPNDRFFAVRPEGSVSTLKIQRTERGDSAVYLCASSGTTTGIGGYTFGSGTRLTVV.

The rearrangement uses TRBV7-3 and TRBJ1-4; weak D call: TRBD1 (5 bases). V was shortened by 1 base and J by 14 bases, with 17 bases between the two germline ends. The CDR3 length is 14 residues. CDR1 SGHTA and CDR2 FQGTGA come from the germline V gene. In DNA form, the CDR3 reads TGTGCCAGCAGCTTAAGACACCGCGGGGGGTTGCTGTTTTTT. Protein product: CASSLRHRGGLLFF.

V and J are TRBV5-1 and TRBJ2-2, with D perhaps TRBD2 (5 bases). The length of the CDR3 is 16 residues. Trimming pared 5 bases from V and 0 bases from J, leaving 14 bases between. CDR1 and CDR2 (germline): SGHRS, YFSETQ. CDR3 in DNA: TGCGCCAGCAGGGTTCATAGCGACGCGAACACCGGGGAGCTGTTTTTT. This translates into CASRVHSDANTGELFF.

The chain has TRBV4-1 and TRBJ2-5; D remains ambiguous. CDR3 size: 14 residues. Germline V gives CDR1 MGHRA, CDR2 YSYEKL. Trimming took off 6 bases at V and 0 bases at J, with 11 bases between the two ends. The CDR3 bases are TGCGCCAGCAGTTGGTACAGCAACCAAGAGACCCAGTACTTC. Amino acids: CASSWYSNQETQYF.